This entry lists 27 T cell receptor beta chains sequenced from one sample in a study of T cell clusters in autoimmune cytopenias. Multiplex touch-down PCR amplified TRB using TRB-A and TRB-B pools in one tube. TCRdb derives one entry per CDR3 protein from the multiplex PCR reads, leaving out DNA. There are nearly 15,000 distinct CDR3 sequences in the sample, with around 3.5% held by the top ten. Each sample's input was about 270 ng genomic DNA, 38,000 or so genome equivalents. The sample also formed part of further work on T cell repertoires in aging, cancer and after chemotherapy.

The sequenced sample consisted of peripheral blood. Receptor source: a human donor in good health.

The chain is built from TRBV19 and TRBJ2-2. CDR3 length: 12 residues. Germline V lookup: CDR1 LNHDA, CDR2 SQIVND (reference sequence). The CDR3 is CASSIRPGELFF.

The J gene is TRBJ1-2, the V gene TRBV29-1. The V gene's germline CDR1 is SQVTM and CDR2 ANQGSEA. This CDR3 is 11 amino acids long. CDR3 in amino acids: CSVVGLYGYTF.

This clonotype is deemed medium-sized by its frequency. The CDR3 loop is CASSSRRETQYF. This sequence joins TRBV11-3 and TRBJ2-5. The CDR3 sequence is 12 residues long. The germline V gene has CDR1 SGHNT and CDR2 YENEEA.

The chain links TRBV6-6 to TRBJ2-2; checking the TCRdb D call of TRBD2 is not possible without DNA. Germline lookup yields CDR1 MNHNY and CDR2 SVGAGI (reference sequence). There are 15 residues in the CDR3. The CDR3 sequence is CASFFSGRSTGELFF.

The chain is built from TRBV12-3 or TRBV12-4 and TRBJ2-7; the D call from TCRdb, TRBD1, cannot be confirmed without DNA. This CDR3 contains 14 residues. CDR3: CASSFGMQGYEQYF.

J is TRBJ1-2 and V is TRBV14; TCRdb proposes TRBD1, but this gene call is untestable without DNA. This CDR3 spans 14 amino acids. Germline loops: CDR1 SGHDN, CDR2 FVKESK. CDR3: CASSQIRDPSGYTF. Full variable domain (remainder filled in from reference TRBV14 and TRBJ1-2): EAGVTQFPSHSVIEKGQTVTLRCDPISGHDNLYWYRRVMGKEIKFLLHFVKESKQDESGMPNNRFLAERTGGTYSTLKVQPAELEDSGVYFCASSQIRDPSGYTFGSGTRLTVV.

This CDR3 is CATKGGGIYEQYF. This rearrangement joins TRBV6-2 or TRBV6-3 to TRBJ2-7; the D call of TRBD1 rests on TCRdb alone, since no DNA is present to check it. The CDR3 sequence is 13 residues long. Germline V gene sequence: CDR1 MNHEY, CDR2 SVGEGT.

This CDR3 reads CASSSSGRGAETQYF. The gene calls are TRBV12-3 or TRBV12-4 and TRBJ2-5; checking the TCRdb D call of TRBD1 is not possible without DNA. This CDR3 contains 15 residues.

The chain carries TRBV18 and TRBJ2-3; as DNA is missing, the TRBD2 call by TCRdb cannot be tested. The germline V gene encodes CDR1 KGHSH and CDR2 LQKENI. The CDR3 has 15 residues. The CDR3 is CASSPVAGRSDTQYF.

The rearrangement joins TRBV12-3 or TRBV12-4 to TRBJ2-7; the D call of TRBD2 rests on TCRdb alone, since no DNA is present to check it. This CDR3 has 13 residues. This CDR3 is CASSFTSSDEQYF.

V gene TRBV5-5 combines with J gene TRBJ2-2. This CDR3 contains 14 residues. Germline CDR1 SGHKS, CDR2 YYEKEE (reference sequence). Here the CDR3 reads CASSSRSNTGELFF.

The rearrangement uses TRBV29-1 and TRBJ1-3. The CDR3 consists of 13 residues. Per germline, CDR1 SQVTM and CDR2 ANQGSEA. The CDR3 loop reads CSVRVHSGNTIYF.

This chain connects TRBV6-5 to TRBJ1-2; TCRdb's D call of TRBD1 is untestable without DNA. CDR1 is MNHEY, CDR2 SVGAGI, per germline. The CDR3 covers 13 residues. The CDR3 reads CASSTAGGDGYTF.

This chain connects TRBV30 to TRBJ1-4; as DNA is missing, the TRBD1 call by TCRdb cannot be tested. From germline, CDR1 is GTSNPN and CDR2 SVGIG (reference sequence). The CDR3 has 12 residues. The CDR3 sequence: CATPDSHEKLFF.

This chain links TRBV6-5 with TRBJ1-2; TCRdb outputs TRBD1, but without DNA this stays unchecked. The CDR3 totals 14 residues. CDR1 and CDR2 from the germline V gene are MNHEY and SVGAGI. The CDR3 here is CASSYRGSNYGYTF.

V gene TRBV6-1 combines with J gene TRBJ2-3; TCRdb proposes TRBD1, but this gene call is untestable without DNA. The CDR3 is 12 residues long. CDR1 and CDR2 from the germline V gene are MNHNS and SASEGT. The CDR3 sequence is CASTLGGDTQYF.

The chain combines TRBV6-6 with TRBJ2-1; TCRdb returns TRBD1, unconfirmable since there is no DNA. Germline V gene lookup returns CDR1 MNHNY and CDR2 SVGAGI (reference sequence). This CDR3 comprises 19 residues. CDR3 residues: CASSYSNLGQGVPYNEQFF.

This chain links TRBV29-1 with TRBJ1-1; there is no DNA to check the TCRdb D call of TRBD1. This CDR3 has 14 amino acids. Germline V CDR1 and CDR2: SQVTM, ANQGSEA. CDR3 amino acids: CSVHGSGGNTEAFF.

This chain connects TRBV19 to TRBJ1-5; TCRdb indicates TRBD1, and absent DNA this call remains unverified. This CDR3 spans 15 amino acids. Germline V CDR1 and CDR2: LNHDA, SQIVND (reference sequence). This CDR3 reads CASSYYRDRDQPQHF.

The chain is built from TRBV12-3 or TRBV12-4 and TRBJ1-2; TCRdb's D gene call, TRBD1, goes unchecked for lack of DNA. The CDR3 spans 16 residues. CDR3 amino acids: CASSLEGTQGAGGYTF.

This chain uses TRBV5-5 with TRBJ2-2; no DNA is available, so the TRBD2 call from TCRdb remains unchecked. Germline loops: CDR1 SGHKS, CDR2 YYEKEE (reference sequence). The length of the CDR3 is 17 residues. CDR3 in amino acids: CASSLTSGSVNTGELFF.

The rearrangement links TRBV6-6 to TRBJ2-1; without DNA, the TCRdb call of TRBD2 cannot be checked. Germline V lookup: CDR1 MNHNY, CDR2 SVGAGI (reference sequence). This CDR3 contains 14 residues. The CDR3 region is CASREIGASDEQFF.

The V and J genes are TRBV6-6 and TRBJ2-2; the TRBD1 assignment by TCRdb is unverifiable without DNA. This CDR3 spans 14 amino acids. Germline CDR1 is MNHNY and CDR2 is SVGAGI (reference sequence). CDR3 sequence: CASSDGTAPGELFF.

The genes are TRBV6-5 and TRBJ1-5. This CDR3 has 14 amino acids. CDR1 MNHEY and CDR2 SVGAGI come from the germline V gene. CDR3 protein: CASSYGESNQPQHF.

The chain uses TRBV7-2 and TRBJ2-1. CDR3 length: 13 amino acids. Germline CDR1 SGHTA, CDR2 FQGNSA. CDR3 sequence reads: CASSLSRTDEQFF.

The chain links TRBV12-3 or TRBV12-4 to TRBJ1-5; TCRdb's D call, TRBD1, is unchecked because there is no DNA. There are 15 residues in the CDR3. The CDR3 loop is CASSPPGGRNQPQHF.

The chain links TRBV19 to TRBJ1-1. This CDR3 comprises 13 residues. The germline CDR1 and CDR2 sequences are LNHDA and SQIVND (reference sequence). Here the CDR3 reads CASSAYMNTEAFF.